This T cell receptor (beta chain) originates from a study of cytomegalovirus exposure and HLA in healthy donors. The primer mix had 60 Vbeta and 13 Jbeta primers. Profiling relied on immunoSEQ multiplex PCR, and the TCRdb table lists in-frame clones only, not all of them. Among under 200,000 clones, more than 75% were seen once, and the ten largest hold around 0.8%. Turning to this clone: As yet, its antigen is unknown.

The CDR3 extends over 13 amino acids. Germline-derived CDR1 and CDR2 are MNHEY and SMNVEV (reference sequence). The V end lost 3 bases, the J end lost 4 bases, and 10 bases lay between the germline ends. Study-level findings and limits: The authors enumerated 150 to 200 TCR beta chains as linked to cytomegalovirus. Published work reported that the classifier diagnosed cytomegalovirus status with high specificity and sensitivity. Presence/absence analysis assumed near-uniform sequencing depth across donors.

The chain recombines TRBV27 with TRBJ2-7; the D is unclear. Sequencing used PBMCs. The TCR was taken from a woman aged 18-29 years in good health and CMV-seronegative. The CDR3 protein is CASSFDLAYEQYF. CDR3 DNA sequence: TGTGCCAGCAGTTTCGACTTAGCATACGAGCAGTACTTC.